This entry concerns a single TCR beta chain. Its antigen is unidentified. The sample comes from a study of shared clonotypes between healthy human individuals. Study-wide points: Investigators collected only blood, and repertoires in tissues likely differ.

Assay used: immunoSEQ multiplex PCR; TCRdb lists only in-frame clones, some missing. The sample lists 600,000 to 750,000 clones; approximately 79% were seen once. Donors were healthy HIV-negative adults without recent acute infections or vaccinations. V lost 4 bases and J 1 base, leaving 25 bases between the germline ends. In germline, CDR1 is MGHRA, CDR2 YSYEKL. CDR3 length: 19 amino acids. The receptor was derived from a woman aged 25 to 39 in good health. The V and J genes are TRBV4-1 and TRBJ1-1, with D unclear. Material: memory CD4+ T cells sorted from blood. The subset here: CD45RA-negative fraction. The CDR3 bases are TGCGCCAGCAGCCCGAAAGAAGACACCTCGAACGTCCAGAACACTGAAGCTTTCTTT. Translation gives CASSPKEDTSNVQNTEAFF.